These 20 T cell receptor beta chains were sequenced from one sample in a study of blood T cell repertoires in COVID-19. Produced via immunoSEQ multiplex PCR; TCRdb's table is partial and in-frame only. This table has roughly 160,000 clones, about 86% appearing once. The sample comprised peripheral blood. These receptors came from a man between 50 and 59 years old with active or convalescent COVID-19.

The chain carries TRBV4-3 and TRBJ2-1; a weak D match, TRBD1 (5 bases). This CDR3 region has 14 residues. Germline values: CDR1 LGHNA, CDR2 YSLEER. V lost 0 bases, J lost 9 bases, and 12 bases lay in between. CDR3 loop: CASSQDRVEVEQFF. The CDR3 DNA follows: TGCGCCAGCAGCCAAGACAGGGTTGAAGTTGAGCAGTTCTTC.

The table lists this clone with a count of one. Sequence at one end of the junction differs from germline and may be a read error. The CDR3 is CASSRQGFADTQYF. As DNA, the CDR3 is TGTGCTAGCAGTCGACAGGGGTTTGCCGATACGCAGTATTTT. V is TRBV7-7 and J is TRBJ2-3; 8 bases are shared with TRBD1. Germline loops: CDR1 SSHAT, CDR2 FNYEAQ (reference sequence). CDR3 length equals 14 residues.

V and J are TRBV19 and TRBJ2-6, with D maybe TRBD1 (6 bases). The CDR3 sequence is 18 residues long. CDR1 LNHDA and CDR2 SQIVND come from the germline V gene (reference sequence). Trimming stripped 6 bases from V and 1 base from J, with 19 bases between. In DNA, the CDR3 is TGTGCCAGTAGAGTTAGTGGACAGATAACATCTGGGGCCAACGTCCTGACTTTC. This codes for CASRVSGQITSGANVLTF. The whole variable domain, remainder taken from reference TRBV19 and TRBJ2-6, is DGGITQSPKYLFRKEGQNVTLSCEQNLNHDAMYWYRQDPGQGLRLIYYSQIVNDFQKGDIAEGYSVSREKKESFPLTVTSAQKNPTAFYLCASRVSGQITSGANVLTFGAGSRLTVL.

The rearrangement uses TRBV5-1 and TRBJ2-7; a possible D gene is TRBD1 (6 bases). The germline gives CDR1 SGHRS, CDR2 YFSETQ. The CDR3 is 15 amino acids. The ends were cut back, 4 bases at V and 3 bases at J, with 17 bases in the middle. CDR3 sequence reads: CASSIQGGHSYEQYF. The DNA for the CDR3 is TGCGCCAGCAGCATCCAAGGGGGTCACAGCTACGAGCAGTACTTC.

The chain recombines TRBV5-4 with TRBJ1-2; 7 bases fit TRBD1. Germline CDR1 reads SGHNT; CDR2 reads YYREEE (reference sequence). Trimming removed 1 base from V and 4 bases from J; junction bases left unmatched: 7. The CDR3 contains 15 residues. DNA of the CDR3: TGTGCCAGCAGCTTGAGGTTACAGGGGATCTATGGCTACACCTTC. Translating gives CASSLRLQGIYGYTF.

This rearrangement joins TRBV4-3 to TRBJ2-1; 8 bases align to TRBD1. This CDR3 spans 14 amino acids. Germline values: CDR1 LGHNA, CDR2 YSLEER. J was trimmed by 8 bases and V by 3 bases; bases with no gene match: 6. CDR3 DNA sequence: TGCGCCAGCAGCCAGGACAGGGACGACGATGAGCAGTTCTTC. It yields the protein CASSQDRDDDEQFF.

The rearrangement uses TRBV27 and TRBJ1-2, with 9 bases identical to TRBD1. CDR1 MNHEY and CDR2 SMNVEV come from the germline V gene (reference sequence). CDR3 length: 13 amino acids. The V segment lost 8 bases and the J segment 10 bases; nucleotides outside the gene matches: 11. The CDR3 spells CASSLGTGWAYTF. CDR3 nucleotides: TGTGCCAGCTCCCTCGGGACAGGGTGGGCCTACACCTTC.

The CDR3 bases are TGTGCCAGCAGCGATTCCCCCGGGACTCCCAAATCTGGAAACACCATATATTTT. This codes for CASSDSPGTPKSGNTIYF. V usage is TRBV9 and J usage is TRBJ1-3, with D perhaps matching TRBD1 (5 bases). Trimming removed 3 bases at V and 1 base at J, with 20 bases between. This CDR3 is built from 18 residues. Germline V gene sequence: CDR1 SGDLS, CDR2 YYNGEE.

The chain combines TRBV7-9 with TRBJ1-2; D is undetermined. The V end was cut by 3 bases, the J end by 5 bases, with 13 bases between. Germline values: CDR1 SEHNR, CDR2 FQNEAQ (reference sequence). There are 14 residues in the CDR3. The CDR3 is CASSFVNPSYGYTF. CDR3 sequence (DNA): TGTGCCAGCAGCTTCGTCAACCCCAGTTATGGCTACACCTTC.

The J gene is TRBJ2-1, the V gene TRBV5-1; TRBD1 agrees at 7 bases. The length of the CDR3 is 15 residues. V was clipped by 2 bases and J by 0 bases; unmatched bases: 2. Germline V gene lookup returns CDR1 SGHRS and CDR2 YFSETQ. The CDR3 sequence: CASSLGGGSYNEQFF. The CDR3 DNA is TGCGCCAGCAGCTTAGGGGGCGGCTCCTACAATGAGCAGTTCTTC.

This chain joins TRBV5-3 and TRBJ2-7; D is unclear. TRBV5-3 is treated as an ORF (open reading frame) with a function not yet certain. The CDR3 is made up of 16 amino acids. V lost 0 bases to trimming and J lost 0 bases, with 13 bases between them. CDR3: CARSLVRGLSSYEQYF. CDR3 sequence (DNA): TGTGCCAGAAGCTTGGTACGAGGTCTGAGCTCCTACGAGCAGTACTTC.

The rearrangement uses TRBV3-1 (or the pseudogene TRBV3-2) and TRBJ2-6; weak D call: TRBD2 (6 bases). With 6 bases removed from V and 1 base from J, the gap between germline ends came to 13 bases. Germline CDR1 LGHDT, CDR2 YNNKEL (reference sequence). This CDR3 comprises 16 residues. CDR3 residues: CASRLARGSGANVLTF. The CDR3 coding sequence is TGTGCCAGCAGACTAGCTCGAGGGTCTGGGGCCAACGTCCTGACTTTC.

The chain joins TRBV21-1 to TRBJ1-5. TRBV21-1 is assigned pseudogene status. The CDR3 sequence is 14 residues long. In DNA, the CDR3 is TGTGCCAGCAGCAAAGGAGAGGACAATCAGCCCCAGCATTTT. It specifies CASSKGEDNQPQHF.

The chain employs TRBV4-3 and TRBJ1-1; the D gene is possibly TRBD1 (5 bases). Germline lookup yields CDR1 LGHNA and CDR2 YSLEER. The CDR3 loop spans 16 amino acids. Trimming took off 2 bases at V and 1 base at J, with 14 bases between the two ends. The CDR3 loop is CASSQRGLKKNTEAFF. In DNA form, the CDR3 reads TGCGCCAGCAGCCAAAGGGGACTAAAGAAGAACACTGAAGCTTTCTTT.

This chain's CDR3 is CASSEVAGPPEQYF. The DNA for the CDR3 is TGTGCCAGCAGTGAAGTTGCGGGACCTCCAGAGCAGTACTTC. This chain links TRBV2 with TRBJ2-7; D is perhaps TRBD2 (6 bases). In germline, CDR1 is SNHLY, CDR2 FYNNEI. This CDR3 comprises 14 residues. V shed 1 base and J shed 7 bases, with 14 bases lying between them.

The V and J genes are TRBV11-2 and TRBJ2-5; 8 nucleotides line up with TRBD2. The germline V gene encodes CDR1 SGHAT and CDR2 FQNNGV. CDR3 length: 13 amino acids. Unmatched junction bases numbered 0, after V lost 5 bases and J lost 1 base. The DNA for the CDR3 is TGTGCCAGCAGCACTAGCGGCCAAGAGACCCAGTACTTC. It translates to CASSTSGQETQYF.

This clone was recorded only once. The rearrangement uses TRBV6-5 and TRBJ1-1, with D possibly matching TRBD1 (5 bases). The CDR3 extends over 16 amino acids. The V end lost 2 bases, the J end lost 0 bases, and 13 bases lay between the germline ends. CDR1 is MNHEY and CDR2 is SVGAGI in the germline V gene. The CDR3 nucleotides are TGTGCCAGCAGTTACACACGGACGGACATGAACACTGAAGCTTTCTTT. It encodes CASSYTRTDMNTEAFF.

This chain links TRBV27 with TRBJ1-1; possible D gene TRBD1, 6 bases. The CDR3 covers 13 residues. V was cut by 5 bases and J by 3 bases, with 10 bases left in between. Germline V CDR1 and CDR2: MNHEY, SMNVEV (reference sequence). DNA for the CDR3: TGTGCCAGCAGTAGATACAGGGACACTGAAGCTTTCTTT. Amino acids: CASSRYRDTEAFF.

V usage is TRBV6-5 and J usage is TRBJ2-2, with a possible D match to TRBD1 (6 bases). V lost 6 bases and J 5 bases, leaving 13 bases between the germline ends. Germline V gives CDR1 MNHEY, CDR2 SVGAGI. This CDR3 has 14 amino acids. As DNA, the CDR3 is TGTGCCAGCAGCGACCGAACAGGGACCGGGGAGCTGTTTTTT. Translation: CASSDRTGTGELFF.

V gene TRBV6-2 or TRBV6-3 combines with J gene TRBJ2-3, with 8 bases matching TRBD2. The V gene end was trimmed by 6 bases and the J gene end by 0 bases; junction bases not matched to a gene: 11. Germline CDR1 is MNHEY and CDR2 is SVGEGT. The CDR3 sequence is 17 residues long. CDR3 protein: CASSHPPAGASTDTQYF. CDR3 coding DNA: TGTGCCAGCAGCCACCCGCCAGCGGGGGCTAGCACAGATACGCAGTATTTT.